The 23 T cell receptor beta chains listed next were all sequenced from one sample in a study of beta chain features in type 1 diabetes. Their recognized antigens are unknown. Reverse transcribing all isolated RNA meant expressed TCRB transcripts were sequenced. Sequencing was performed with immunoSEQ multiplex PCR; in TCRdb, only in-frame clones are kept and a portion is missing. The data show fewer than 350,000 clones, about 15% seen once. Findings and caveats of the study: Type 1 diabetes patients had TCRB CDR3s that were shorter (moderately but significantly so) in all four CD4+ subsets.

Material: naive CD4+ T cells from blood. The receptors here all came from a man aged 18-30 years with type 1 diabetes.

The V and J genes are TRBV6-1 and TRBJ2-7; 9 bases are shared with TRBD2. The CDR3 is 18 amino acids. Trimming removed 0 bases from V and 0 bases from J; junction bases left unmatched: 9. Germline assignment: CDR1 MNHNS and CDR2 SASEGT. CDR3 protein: CASSEAVSSGTISYEQYF. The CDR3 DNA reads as TGTGCCAGCAGTGAAGCGGTCTCTAGCGGGACGATCTCCTACGAGCAGTACTTC.

CDR3 region: CASSGRRDSPLHF. In DNA, the CDR3 is TGTGCCAGCAGCGGGAGGCGGGATTCACCCCTCCACTTT. The J gene is TRBJ1-6, the V gene TRBV9; D is undetermined. Germline-derived CDR1 and CDR2 are SGDLS and YYNGEE. The CDR3 totals 13 residues. V lost 3 bases and J lost 8, with 9 bases in between.

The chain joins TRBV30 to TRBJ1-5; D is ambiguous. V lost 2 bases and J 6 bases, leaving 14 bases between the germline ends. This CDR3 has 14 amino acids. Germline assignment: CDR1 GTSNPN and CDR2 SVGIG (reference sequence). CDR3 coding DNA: TGTGCCTGGAGTATCGGAGGTCAAGGTCAGCCCCAGCATTTT. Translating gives CAWSIGGQGQPQHF.

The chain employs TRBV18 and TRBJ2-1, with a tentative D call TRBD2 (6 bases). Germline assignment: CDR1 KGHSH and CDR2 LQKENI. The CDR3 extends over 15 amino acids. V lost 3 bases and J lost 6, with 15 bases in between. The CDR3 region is CASSPTFGGSNEQFF. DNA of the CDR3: TGTGCCAGCTCACCTACGTTTGGGGGGTCCAATGAGCAGTTCTTC. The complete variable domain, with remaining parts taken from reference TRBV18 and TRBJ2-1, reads NAGVMQNPRHLVRRRGQEARLRCSPMKGHSHVYWYRQLPEEGLKFMVYLQKENIIDESGMPKERFSAEFPKEGPSILRIQQVVRGDSAAYFCASSPTFGGSNEQFFGPGTRLTVL.

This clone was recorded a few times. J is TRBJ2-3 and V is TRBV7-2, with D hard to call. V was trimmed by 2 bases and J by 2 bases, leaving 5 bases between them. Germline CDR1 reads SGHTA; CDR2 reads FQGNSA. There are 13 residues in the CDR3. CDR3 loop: CASSLLVTDTQYF. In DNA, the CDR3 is TGTGCCAGCAGCTTATTAGTCACAGATACGCAGTATTTT.

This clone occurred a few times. The CDR3 loop is CASSPLGTASYEQYF. The CDR3 nucleotides read TGTGCCAGCAGTCCCCTCGGGACAGCTTCCTACGAGCAGTACTTC. This chain connects TRBV6-5 to TRBJ2-7; 7 bases fit TRBD1. The CDR3 length is 15 residues. The germline V gene encodes CDR1 MNHEY and CDR2 SVGAGI. J gave up 1 base and V 5 bases, and 8 bases lay outside the gene matches.

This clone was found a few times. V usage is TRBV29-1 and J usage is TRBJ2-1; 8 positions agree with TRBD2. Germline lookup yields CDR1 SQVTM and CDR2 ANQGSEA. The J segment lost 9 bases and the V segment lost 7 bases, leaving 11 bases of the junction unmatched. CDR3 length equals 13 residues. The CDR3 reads CSAEGTRRSEQFF. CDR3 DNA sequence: TGCAGCGCCGAGGGGACTAGACGGAGTGAGCAGTTCTTC.

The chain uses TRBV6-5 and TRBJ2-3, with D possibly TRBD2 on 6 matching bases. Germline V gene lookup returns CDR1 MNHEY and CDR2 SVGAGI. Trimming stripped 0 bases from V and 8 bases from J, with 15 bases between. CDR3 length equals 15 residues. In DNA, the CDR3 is TGTGCCAGCAGTTACTCCGCTAGCGAGGGAGCTACGCAGTATTTT. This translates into CASSYSASEGATQYF.

The DNA for the CDR3 is TGTGCCAGCAGCTTAGCCCCAGTGATGAACACTGAAGCTTTCTTT. Protein sequence: CASSLAPVMNTEAFF. The chain employs TRBV7-2 and TRBJ1-1; D gene ambiguous. V lost 0 bases to trimming and J lost 0 bases, with 8 bases between them. Looked up from germline, CDR1 is SGHTA and CDR2 is FQGNSA. The CDR3 totals 15 residues.

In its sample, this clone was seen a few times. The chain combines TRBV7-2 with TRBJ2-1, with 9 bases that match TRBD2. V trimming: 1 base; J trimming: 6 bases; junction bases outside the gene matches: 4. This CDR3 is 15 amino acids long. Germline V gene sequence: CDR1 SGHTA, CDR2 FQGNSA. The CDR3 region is CASSLVGRGGNEQFF. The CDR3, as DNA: TGTGCCAGCAGCTTAGTGGGGCGGGGGGGCAATGAGCAGTTCTTC.

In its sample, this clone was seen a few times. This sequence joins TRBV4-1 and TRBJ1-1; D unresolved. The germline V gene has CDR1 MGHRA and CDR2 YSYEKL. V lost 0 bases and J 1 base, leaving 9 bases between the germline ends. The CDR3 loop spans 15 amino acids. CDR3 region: CASSQETFGNTEAFF. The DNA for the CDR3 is TGCGCCAGCAGCCAAGAAACCTTCGGGAACACTGAAGCTTTCTTT.

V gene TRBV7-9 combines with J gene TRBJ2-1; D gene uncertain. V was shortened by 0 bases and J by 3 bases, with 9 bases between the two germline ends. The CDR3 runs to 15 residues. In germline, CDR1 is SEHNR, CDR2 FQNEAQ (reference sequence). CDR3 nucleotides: TGTGCCAGCAGCTTAGCCGGTTCCAACTACAATGAGCAGTTCTTC. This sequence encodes CASSLAGSNYNEQFF.

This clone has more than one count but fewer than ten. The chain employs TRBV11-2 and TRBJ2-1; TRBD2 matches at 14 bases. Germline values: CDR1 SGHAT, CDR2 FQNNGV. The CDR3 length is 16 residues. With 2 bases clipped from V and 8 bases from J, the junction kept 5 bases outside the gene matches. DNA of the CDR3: TGTGCCAGCAGCTTAAGACTAGCGGGGGGGCTCGATGAGCAGTTCTTC. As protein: CASSLRLAGGLDEQFF.

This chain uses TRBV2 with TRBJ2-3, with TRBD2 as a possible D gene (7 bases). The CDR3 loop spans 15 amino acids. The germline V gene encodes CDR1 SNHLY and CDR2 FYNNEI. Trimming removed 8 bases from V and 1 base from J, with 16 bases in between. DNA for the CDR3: TGTGCCAGCCGGCAAGGGGGGGTTGGCACAGATACGCAGTATTTT. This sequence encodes CASRQGGVGTDTQYF.

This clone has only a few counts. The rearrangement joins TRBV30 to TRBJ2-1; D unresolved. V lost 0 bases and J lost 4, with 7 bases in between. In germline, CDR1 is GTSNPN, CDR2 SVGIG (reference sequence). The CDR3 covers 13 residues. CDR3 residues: CAWSVRVYNEQFF. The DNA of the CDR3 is TGTGCCTGGAGTGTACGGGTATACAATGAGCAGTTCTTC.

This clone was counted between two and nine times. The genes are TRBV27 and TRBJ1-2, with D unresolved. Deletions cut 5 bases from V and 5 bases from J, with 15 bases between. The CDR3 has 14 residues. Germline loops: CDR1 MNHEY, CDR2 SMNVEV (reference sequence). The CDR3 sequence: CASSPPGYRYGYTF. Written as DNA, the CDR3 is TGTGCCAGCAGTCCCCCGGGGTACCGTTATGGCTACACCTTC.

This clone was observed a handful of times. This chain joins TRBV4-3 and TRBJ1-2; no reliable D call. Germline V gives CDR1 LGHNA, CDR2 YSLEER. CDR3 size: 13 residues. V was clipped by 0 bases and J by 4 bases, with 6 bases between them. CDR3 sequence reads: CASSQDFGYGYTF. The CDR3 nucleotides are TGCGCCAGCAGCCAAGATTTCGGCTATGGCTACACCTTC.

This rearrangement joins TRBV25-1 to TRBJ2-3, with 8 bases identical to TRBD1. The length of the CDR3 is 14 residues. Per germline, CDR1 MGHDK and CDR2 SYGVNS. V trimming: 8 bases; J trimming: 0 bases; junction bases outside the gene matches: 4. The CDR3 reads CASSRQGSTDTQYF. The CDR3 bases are TGTGCCAGCTCTCGACAGGGGAGCACAGATACGCAGTATTTT.

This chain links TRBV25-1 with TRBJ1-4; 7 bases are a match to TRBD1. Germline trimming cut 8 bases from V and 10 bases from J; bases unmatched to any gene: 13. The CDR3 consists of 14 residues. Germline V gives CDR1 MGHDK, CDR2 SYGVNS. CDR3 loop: CASGQQGMVGKLFF. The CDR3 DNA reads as TGTGCCAGCGGCCAACAGGGGATGGTCGGAAAACTGTTTTTT.

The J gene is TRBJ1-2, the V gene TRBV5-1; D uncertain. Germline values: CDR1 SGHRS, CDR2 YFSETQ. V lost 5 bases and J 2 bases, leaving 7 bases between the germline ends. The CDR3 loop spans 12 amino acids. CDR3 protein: CASSLANYGYTF. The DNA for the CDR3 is TGCGCCAGCAGTCTGGCCAACTATGGCTACACCTTC.

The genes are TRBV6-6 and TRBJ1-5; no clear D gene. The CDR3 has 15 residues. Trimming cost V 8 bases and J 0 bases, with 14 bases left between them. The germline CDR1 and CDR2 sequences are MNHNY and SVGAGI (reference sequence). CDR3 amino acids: CASERTDYSNQPQHF. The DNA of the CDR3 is TGTGCCAGCGAACGGACGGACTATAGCAATCAGCCCCAGCATTTT.

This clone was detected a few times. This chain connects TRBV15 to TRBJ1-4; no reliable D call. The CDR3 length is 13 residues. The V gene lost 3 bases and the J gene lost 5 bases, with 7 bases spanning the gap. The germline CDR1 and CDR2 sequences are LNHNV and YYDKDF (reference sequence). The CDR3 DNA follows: TGTGCCACCAGCAGCAGGAAGAATGAAAAACTGTTTTTT. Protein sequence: CATSSRKNEKLFF.

CDR3 in amino acids: CAASRRDFPPSGKNIQYF. CDR3 bases: TGTGCCGCGTCTCGCCGGGACTTTCCCCCTTCAGGCAAAAACATTCAGTACTTC. This rearrangement joins TRBV28 to TRBJ2-4; tentatively, D is TRBD2 (6 bases). The CDR3 runs 18 residues. V was trimmed by 11 bases and J by 3 bases, leaving 29 bases between them. The germline gives CDR1 MDHEN, CDR2 SYDVKM.